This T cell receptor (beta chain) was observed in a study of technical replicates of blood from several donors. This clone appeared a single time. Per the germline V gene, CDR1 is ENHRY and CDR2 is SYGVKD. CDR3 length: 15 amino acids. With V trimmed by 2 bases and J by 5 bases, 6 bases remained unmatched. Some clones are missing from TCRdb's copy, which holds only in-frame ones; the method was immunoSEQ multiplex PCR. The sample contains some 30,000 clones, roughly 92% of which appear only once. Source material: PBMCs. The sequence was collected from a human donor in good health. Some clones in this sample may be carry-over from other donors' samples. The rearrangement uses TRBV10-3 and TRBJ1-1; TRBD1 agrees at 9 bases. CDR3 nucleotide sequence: TGTGCCATCAGTGAGGCACAGGGGGCGCGGACTGAAGCTTTCTTT. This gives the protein CAISEAQGARTEAFF.